What follows is one T cell receptor (beta chain) and its context. The method was immunoSEQ multiplex PCR; TCRdb's version includes in-frame clones alone and lacks a portion of them. The table shows some 31,000 clones, with 85% occurring only once. The sample belongs to a study of blood T cell repertoires in COVID-19. The wider study: The United States, Italy and Spain were the sources of the acute and convalescent COVID-19 samples. PBMCs, B-cell-depleted T cells, or T cells were the source of the cDNA or gDNA that made up the material.

Germline V gene sequence: CDR1 SGHNT, CDR2 YENEEA. This CDR3 is built from 11 residues. The V end was cut by 3 bases, the J end by 7 bases, with 6 bases between. Input material: peripheral blood. The V call is TRBV11-3, the J call TRBJ1-1; the D is unclear. The TCR was taken from a human donor with acute or convalescent COVID-19. The donor label of this sample is uncertain. The CDR3 nucleotides are TGTGCCAGCAGCTTGGAGGGTGAAGCTTTCTTT. Protein: CASSLEGEAFF.